A selection of T cell receptor beta chains follows, all from one sample in a study of shared clonotypes between healthy human individuals. Profiled with immunoSEQ multiplex PCR; TCRdb holds only in-frame clones, not every one. The table lists 1,400,000 or so clones, about 98.5% of them singletons. The sample taken for sequencing was naive CD4+ T cells sorted from blood. The source is a man aged 30 to 39 in good health. Both conserved end residues are part of each CDR3. D genes are given only for firm matches. Clone size appears in some rows only: once, few, many, or a class for an expanded clone.

D | J | size | V | DNA | CDR3
NA | TRBJ2-1 | NA | TRBV27 | TGTGCCAGCAGTTGGCAGGGTACCTACAATGAGCAGTTCTTC | CASSWQGTYNEQFF
TRBD2 | TRBJ2-2 | once | TRBV7-3 | TGTGCCAGCAGCCGGGACTACAGTACCGGGGAGCTGTTTTTT | CASSRDYSTGELFF
NA | TRBJ2-7 | NA | TRBV6-5 | TGTGCCAGCCAAGCCTCCCTCGCTGGGGAGCAGTACTTC | CASQASLAGEQYF
TRBD1 | TRBJ2-1 | NA | TRBV11-2 | TGTGCCAGCAGCCATCCAGAGGGGGCGCGGTTCTATGAGCAGTTCTTC | CASSHPEGARFYEQFF
TRBD2 | TRBJ2-5 | NA | TRBV9 | TGTGCCAGCAGCGAGAGCCCCGGGGGGGCTCAAGAGACCCAGTACTTC | CASSESPGGAQETQYF
NA | TRBJ1-5 | NA | TRBV30 | TGTGCCTGGAGGTCGGCAGGCAATCAGCCCCAGCATTTT | CAWRSAGNQPQHF
NA | TRBJ1-3 | NA | TRBV2 | TGTGCCAGCAGCCCCGTTGGGACCATATATTTT | CASSPVGTIYF
NA | TRBJ2-1 | NA | TRBV7-2 | TGTGCCAGCAGCCGTAGGGATGGCGGCTACAATGAGCAGTTCTTC | CASSRRDGGYNEQFF
TRBD1 | TRBJ1-1 | NA | TRBV30 | TGTGCCTGGACCGACAGGGGCACTGAAGCTTTCTTT | CAWTDRGTEAFF
TRBD1 | TRBJ1-1 | NA | TRBV5-5 | TGTGCCAGCAGCTGGGGACAGACGAACACTGAAGCTTTCTTT | CASSWGQTNTEAFF
TRBD1 | TRBJ2-7 | once | TRBV5-4 | TGTGCCAGCAGCCCTGGACAGGGGGCTTCCTACGAGCAGTACTTC | CASSPGQGASYEQYF
NA | TRBJ2-1 | NA | TRBV2 | TGTGCCAGCAGTGAAGCGTGGGTGGGTGAGCAGTTCTTC | CASSEAWVGEQFF
TRBD2 | TRBJ2-1 | NA | TRBV4-3 | TGCGCCAGCAGCCAAGAGACTAGCGGGAGGTATAATGAGCAGTTCTTC | CASSQETSGRYNEQFF
NA | TRBJ2-2 | NA | TRBV5-1 | TGCGCCAGCAGCTTGGTCGGCGGAGGGGGGAACACCGGGGAGCTGTTTTTT | CASSLVGGGGNTGELFF
TRBD2 | TRBJ2-7 | once | TRBV6-5 | TGTGCCAGCAGTTACTCCCCGGGGGAGGGCGAGCAGTACTTC | CASSYSPGEGEQYF
NA | TRBJ2-7 | NA | TRBV27 | TGTGCCAGCAGGATAAGGACCCTTGCCTACGAGCAGTACTTC | CASRIRTLAYEQYF
NA | TRBJ1-1 | NA | TRBV7-2 | TGTGCCAGCAGCTTAGTGGGAGTCACTGAAGCTTTCTTT | CASSLVGVTEAFF